The following is a T cell receptor (beta chain) sequence with its context. The antigen is not known. This sample was taken from a study of identical twins. Study-level points and caveats: In cord blood, abundant beta clonotypes had fewer insertions; memory showed no trend. In beta out-of-frame sequences, the excess sharing between twins was weaker.

cDNA carried unique molecular identifiers, and a universal primer site was added by template switching. TCRdb reprocessed the 5' RACE reads with MiXCR, giving one entry per CDR3 protein. The sample carries roughly 290,000 distinct CDR3 sequences, roughly 10% recorded once. The CDR3 is made up of 15 amino acids. V was pared by 4 bases and J by 2 bases, with 14 bases between. The same data also contributed to another study, on yellow fever vaccine responses in identical twins. This second study notes: Each twin's T cell response to the vaccine was reported to look partly convergent and partly personalized.

V gene TRBV12-3 or TRBV12-4 combines with J gene TRBJ1-2; a possible D gene is TRBD1 (6 bases). The sequencing input was CD8+ T cells sorted from blood. The sequence derives from a young woman in good health. The CDR3 here is CASSSPGTPNYGYTF. For the CDR3, the DNA is TGTGCCAGCAGTTCTCCCGGGACACCCAACTATGGCTACACCTTC.